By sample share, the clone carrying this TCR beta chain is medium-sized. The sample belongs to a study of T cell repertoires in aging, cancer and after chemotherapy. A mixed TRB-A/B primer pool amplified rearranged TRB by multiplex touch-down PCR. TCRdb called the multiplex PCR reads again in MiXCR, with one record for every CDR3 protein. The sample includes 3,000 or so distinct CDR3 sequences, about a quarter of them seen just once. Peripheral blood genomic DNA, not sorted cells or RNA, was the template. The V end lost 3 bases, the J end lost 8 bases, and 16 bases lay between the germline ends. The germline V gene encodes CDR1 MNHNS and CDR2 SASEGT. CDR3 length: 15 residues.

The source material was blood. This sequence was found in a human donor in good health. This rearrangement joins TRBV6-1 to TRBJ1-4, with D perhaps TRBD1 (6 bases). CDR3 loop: CASSDTGNRGEKLFF. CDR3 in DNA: TGTGCCAGCAGTGATACAGGGAATAGGGGGGAAAAACTGTTTTTT.